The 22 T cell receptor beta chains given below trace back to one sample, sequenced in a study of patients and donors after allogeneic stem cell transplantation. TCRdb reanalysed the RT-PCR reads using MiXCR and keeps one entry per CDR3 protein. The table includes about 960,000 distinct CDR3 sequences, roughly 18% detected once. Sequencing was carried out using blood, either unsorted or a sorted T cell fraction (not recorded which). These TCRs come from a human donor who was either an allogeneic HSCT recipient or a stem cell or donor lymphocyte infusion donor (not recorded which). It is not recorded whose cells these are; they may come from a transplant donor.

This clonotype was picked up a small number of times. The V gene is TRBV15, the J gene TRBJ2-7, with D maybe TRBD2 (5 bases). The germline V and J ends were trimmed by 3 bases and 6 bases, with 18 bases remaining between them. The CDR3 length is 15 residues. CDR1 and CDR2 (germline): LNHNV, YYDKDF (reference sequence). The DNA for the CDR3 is TGTGCCACCAGCAGTTTCGGAGGCGGCGAATCCGAGCAGTACTTC. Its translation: CATSSFGGGESEQYF.

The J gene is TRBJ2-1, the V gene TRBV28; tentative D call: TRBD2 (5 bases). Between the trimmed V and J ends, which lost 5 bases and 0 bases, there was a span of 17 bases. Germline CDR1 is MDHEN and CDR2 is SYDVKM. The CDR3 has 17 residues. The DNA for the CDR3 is TGTGCCAGCAGTCCTAGGACTCTTTCCAGCTCCTACAATGAGCAGTTCTTC. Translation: CASSPRTLSSSYNEQFF.

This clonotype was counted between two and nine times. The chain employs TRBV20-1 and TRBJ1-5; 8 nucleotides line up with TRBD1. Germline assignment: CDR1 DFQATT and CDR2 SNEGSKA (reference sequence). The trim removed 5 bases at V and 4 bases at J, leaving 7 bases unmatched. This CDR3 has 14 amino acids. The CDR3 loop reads CSAARDRHNQPQHF. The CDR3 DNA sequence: TGCAGTGCTGCCCGGGACAGGCATAATCAGCCCCAGCATTTT.

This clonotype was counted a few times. CDR3: CSARRLHHGAGELFF. DNA of the CDR3: TGCAGTGCTAGAAGACTACACCACGGAGCCGGGGAGCTGTTTTTT. V and J are TRBV20-1 and TRBJ2-2, with D maybe TRBD2 (5 bases). The CDR3 has 15 residues. Looked up from germline, CDR1 is DFQATT and CDR2 is SNEGSKA (reference sequence). With 2 bases removed from V and 6 bases from J, the gap between germline ends came to 16 bases.

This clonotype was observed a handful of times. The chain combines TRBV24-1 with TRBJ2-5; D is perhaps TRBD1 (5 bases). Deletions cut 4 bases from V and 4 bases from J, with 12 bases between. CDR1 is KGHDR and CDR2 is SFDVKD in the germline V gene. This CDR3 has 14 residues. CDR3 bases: TGTGCCACCAGTGAGGCAGGGTGGCGAGAGACCCAGTACTTC. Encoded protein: CATSEAGWRETQYF.

Here the CDR3 DNA reads TGCAGTGCTAGAGATCGCGAACGGAGGGACGAGCAGTACTTC. Its protein product is CSARDRERRDEQYF. This sequence joins TRBV20-1 and TRBJ2-7, with D possibly TRBD2 on 6 matching bases. The V gene's germline CDR1 is DFQATT and CDR2 SNEGSKA (reference sequence). The CDR3 length is 14 residues. Trimming shortened V by 0 bases and J by 5 bases, and 14 bases separated the two germline ends.

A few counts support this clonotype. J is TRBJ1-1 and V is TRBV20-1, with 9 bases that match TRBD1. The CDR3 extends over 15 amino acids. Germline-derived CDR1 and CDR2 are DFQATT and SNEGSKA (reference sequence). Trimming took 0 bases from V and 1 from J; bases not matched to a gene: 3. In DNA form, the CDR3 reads TGCAGTGCTAGAGAGCTACAGGGGGCGAACACTGAAGCTTTCTTT. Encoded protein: CSARELQGANTEAFF.

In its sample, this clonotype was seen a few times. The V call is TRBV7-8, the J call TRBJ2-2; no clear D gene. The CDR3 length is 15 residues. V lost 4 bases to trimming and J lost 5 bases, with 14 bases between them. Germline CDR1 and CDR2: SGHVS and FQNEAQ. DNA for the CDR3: TGTGCCAGCAGCTCGACCCCGGGTTTGACCGGGGAGCTGTTTTTT. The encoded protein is CASSSTPGLTGELFF. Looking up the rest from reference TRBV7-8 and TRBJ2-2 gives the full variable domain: GAGVSQSPRYKVAKRGQDVALRCDPISGHVSLFWYQQALGQGPEFLTYFQNEAQLDKSGLPSDRFFAERPEGSVSTLKIQRTQQEDSAVYLCASSSTPGLTGELFFGEGSRLTVL.

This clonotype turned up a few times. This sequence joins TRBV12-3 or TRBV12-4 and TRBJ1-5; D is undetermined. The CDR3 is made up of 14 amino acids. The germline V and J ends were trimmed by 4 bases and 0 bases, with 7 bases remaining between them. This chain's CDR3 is CASSYTPSNQPQHF. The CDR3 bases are TGTGCCAGCAGTTATACGCCTAGCAATCAGCCCCAGCATTTT.

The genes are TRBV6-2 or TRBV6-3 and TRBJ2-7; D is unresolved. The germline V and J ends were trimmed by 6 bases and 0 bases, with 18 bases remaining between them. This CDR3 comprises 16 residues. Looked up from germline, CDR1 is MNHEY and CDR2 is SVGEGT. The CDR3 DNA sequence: TGTGCCAGCAGCCAGACCGTTCCGGGTTCCTCCTACGAGCAGTACTTC. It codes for CASSQTVPGSSYEQYF.

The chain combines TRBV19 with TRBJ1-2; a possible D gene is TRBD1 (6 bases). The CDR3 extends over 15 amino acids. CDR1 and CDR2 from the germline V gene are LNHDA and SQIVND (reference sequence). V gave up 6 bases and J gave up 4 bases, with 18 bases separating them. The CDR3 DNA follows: TGTGCCAGTAGAACCGGGACACGGGGACTCTATGGCTACACCTTC. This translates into CASRTGTRGLYGYTF.

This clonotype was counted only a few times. CDR3 in amino acids: CASSLIRDRGNAFF. The CDR3, as DNA: TGTGCCAGCAGCTTAATTAGGGACAGGGGGAATGCTTTCTTT. This chain joins TRBV7-8 and TRBJ1-1, with 11 positions matching TRBD1. With V trimmed by 2 bases and J by 11 bases, 7 bases remained unmatched. In germline, CDR1 is SGHVS, CDR2 FQNEAQ. The CDR3 is 14 residues long.

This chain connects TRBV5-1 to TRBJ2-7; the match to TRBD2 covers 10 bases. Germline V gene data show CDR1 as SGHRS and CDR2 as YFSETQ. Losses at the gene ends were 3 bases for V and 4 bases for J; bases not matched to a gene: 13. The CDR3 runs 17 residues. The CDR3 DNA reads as TGCGCCAGCAGCTCGGGACTAGCGCCGGTTGAATGGTACGAGCAGTACTTC. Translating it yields CASSSGLAPVEWYEQYF.

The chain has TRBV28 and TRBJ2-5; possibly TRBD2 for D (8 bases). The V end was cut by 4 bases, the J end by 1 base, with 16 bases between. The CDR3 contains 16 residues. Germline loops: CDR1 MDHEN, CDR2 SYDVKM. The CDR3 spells CASSYPGGGPQETQYF. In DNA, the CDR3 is TGTGCCAGCAGTTACCCGGGAGGGGGCCCCCAAGAGACCCAGTACTTC.

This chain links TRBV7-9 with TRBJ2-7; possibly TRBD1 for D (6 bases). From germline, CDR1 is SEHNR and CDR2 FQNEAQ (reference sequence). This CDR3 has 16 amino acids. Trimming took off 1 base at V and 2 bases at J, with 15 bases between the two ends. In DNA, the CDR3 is TGTGCCAGCAGCTTAGGGATTAAGGACAGCCCCTACGAGCAGTACTTC. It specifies CASSLGIKDSPYEQYF.

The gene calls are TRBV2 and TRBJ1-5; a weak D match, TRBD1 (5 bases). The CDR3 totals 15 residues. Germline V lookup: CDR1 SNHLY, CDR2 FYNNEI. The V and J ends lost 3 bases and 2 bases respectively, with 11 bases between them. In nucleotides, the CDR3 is TGTGCCAGCAGTGATGTCAGGGCACGCAATCAGCCCCAGCATTTT. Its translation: CASSDVRARNQPQHF.

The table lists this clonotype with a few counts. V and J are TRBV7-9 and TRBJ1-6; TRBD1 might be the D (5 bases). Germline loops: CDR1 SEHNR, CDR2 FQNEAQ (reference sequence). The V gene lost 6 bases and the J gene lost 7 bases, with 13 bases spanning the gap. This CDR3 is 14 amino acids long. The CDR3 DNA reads TGTGCCAGCAGATACGGGACGGGGAATTCACCCCTCCACTTT. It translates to CASRYGTGNSPLHF.

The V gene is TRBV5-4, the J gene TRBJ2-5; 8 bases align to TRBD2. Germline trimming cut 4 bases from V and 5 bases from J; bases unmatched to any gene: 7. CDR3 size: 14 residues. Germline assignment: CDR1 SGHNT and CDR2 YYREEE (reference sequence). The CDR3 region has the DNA TGTGCCAGCAGCGTGAGCGGGAGCCTGGAGACCCAGTACTTC. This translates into CASSVSGSLETQYF. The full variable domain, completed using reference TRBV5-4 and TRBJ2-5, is ETGVTQSPTHLIKTRGQQVTLRCSSQSGHNTVSWYQQALGQGPQFIFQYYREEENGRGNFPPRFSGLQFPNYSSELNVNALELDDSALYLCASSVSGSLETQYFGPGTRLLVL.

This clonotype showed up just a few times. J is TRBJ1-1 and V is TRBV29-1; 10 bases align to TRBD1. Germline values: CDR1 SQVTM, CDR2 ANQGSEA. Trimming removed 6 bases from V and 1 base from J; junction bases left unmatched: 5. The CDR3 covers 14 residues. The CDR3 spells CSVLRDRGNTEAFF. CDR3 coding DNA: TGCAGCGTGCTCCGGGACAGGGGGAACACTGAAGCTTTCTTT. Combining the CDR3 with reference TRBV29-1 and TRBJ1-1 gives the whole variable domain SAVISQKPSRDICQRGTSLTIQCQVDSQVTMMFWYRQQPGQSLTLIATANQGSEATYESGFVIDKFPISRPNLTFSTLTVSNMSPEDSSIYLCSVLRDRGNTEAFFGQGTRLTVV.

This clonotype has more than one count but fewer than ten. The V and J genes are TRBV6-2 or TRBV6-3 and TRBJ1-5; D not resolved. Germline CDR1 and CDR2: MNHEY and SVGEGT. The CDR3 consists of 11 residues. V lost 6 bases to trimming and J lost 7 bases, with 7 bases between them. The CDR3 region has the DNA TGTGCCAGCAGCCATGGACAGCCCCAGCATTTT. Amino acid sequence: CASSHGQPQHF.

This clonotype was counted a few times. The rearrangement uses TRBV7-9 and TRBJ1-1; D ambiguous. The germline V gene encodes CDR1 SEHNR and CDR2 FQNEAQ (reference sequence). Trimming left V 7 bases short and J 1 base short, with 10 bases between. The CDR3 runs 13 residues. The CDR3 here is CASTRSGNTEAFF. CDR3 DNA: TGTGCCAGCACCCGTTCGGGGAACACTGAAGCTTTCTTT.

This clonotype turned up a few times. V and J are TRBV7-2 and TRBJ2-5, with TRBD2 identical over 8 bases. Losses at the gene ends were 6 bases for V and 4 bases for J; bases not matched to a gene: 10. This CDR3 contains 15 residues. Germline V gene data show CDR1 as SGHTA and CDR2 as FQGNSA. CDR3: CASRPRGALIETQYF. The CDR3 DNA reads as TGTGCCAGCAGGCCGCGGGGGGCCCTTATAGAGACCCAGTACTTC.